This TCR beta chain was documented in a study of cytomegalovirus exposure and HLA in healthy donors. The trim removed 6 bases at V and 4 bases at J, leaving 7 bases unmatched. CDR3 length: 14 residues. CDR1 and CDR2 from the germline V gene are LNHDA and SQIVND (reference sequence). PCR was performed using 60 Vbeta and 13 Jbeta primers. Using immunoSEQ multiplex PCR, the repertoire was profiled, and TCRdb retains in-frame clones only, with some absent. The top ten clones hold about 9.4% of a sample with a few hundred thousand clones, around 86% of them seen once. Concerning this clone: The antigen is unknown.

Study-level results: In a later analysis, TCR association rates varied by HLA locus: DRB1 most, HLA-C fewest. A link between a missense DCLRE1C variant and TCR beta V- and J-gene trimming emerged from a later analysis.

The sequencing input was PBMCs. The J gene is TRBJ1-2, the V gene TRBV19, with TRBD1 matching 8 bases. This TCR came from a woman between 50 and 59 years old in good health and CMV-seropositive. The CDR3 reads CASRVTGESYGYTF. The CDR3 DNA follows: TGTGCCAGTAGGGTGACAGGGGAGAGCTATGGCTACACCTTC. The full variable domain, its missing parts supplied by reference TRBV19 and TRBJ1-2, is DGGITQSPKYLFRKEGQNVTLSCEQNLNHDAMYWYRQDPGQGLRLIYYSQIVNDFQKGDIAEGYSVSREKKESFPLTVTSAQKNPTAFYLCASRVTGESYGYTFGSGTRLTVV.